The TCR beta chain under discussion was sequenced for a study of cytomegalovirus exposure and HLA in healthy donors. Broader study findings: CMV antigen specificity of three CMV-associated chains was confirmed in vitro. The later analysis indicated that the majority of CMV-associated TCR beta chains appeared HLA-restricted. Another analysis was done later, and it associated 16,951 TCR beta sequences with HLA alleles at 0.05 false discovery rate. The study labeled roughly 160 TCR beta chains cytomegalovirus-associated.

Details on this clone: The antigen is undetermined.

Primers included in the PCR were 60 Vbeta and 13 Jbeta primers. Clones were sequenced by immunoSEQ multiplex PCR, and TCRdb holds only the in-frame ones, with some missing. The sample includes over 95,000 clones, around 82% seen only once; the top ten take roughly 5%. CDR1 is SGHRS and CDR2 is YFSETQ in the germline V gene. The CDR3 is 15 residues long. J gave up 6 bases and V 0 bases, and 5 bases lay outside the gene matches. Sequencing was performed on PBMCs. This receptor was identified in a woman in her 30s in good health and CMV-seropositive. This chain connects TRBV5-1 to TRBJ2-5; 10 bases match TRBD2. The chain's CDR3 is CASSLGAGGPKTQYF. CDR3 sequence (DNA): TGCGCCAGCAGCTTGGGAGCGGGGGGGCCAAAGACCCAGTACTTC.